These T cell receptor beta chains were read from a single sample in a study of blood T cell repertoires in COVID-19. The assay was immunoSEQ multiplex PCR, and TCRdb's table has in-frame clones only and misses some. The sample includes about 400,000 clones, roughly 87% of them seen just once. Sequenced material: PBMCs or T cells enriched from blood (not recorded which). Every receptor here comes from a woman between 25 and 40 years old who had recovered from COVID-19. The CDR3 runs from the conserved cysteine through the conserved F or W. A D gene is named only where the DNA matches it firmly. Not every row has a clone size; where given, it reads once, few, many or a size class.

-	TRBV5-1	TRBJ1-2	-	TGCGCCAGCAGCTTCGGGGGAGGGGACTATGGCTACACCTTC	CASSFGGGDYGYTF
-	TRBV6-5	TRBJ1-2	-	TGTGCCGCCACGGTCGGAGGGACCGGCGGCTACACCTTC	CAATVGGTGGYTF
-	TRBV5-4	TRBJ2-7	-	TGTGCCAGCAGCTCAGACTACGAGCAGTACTTC	CASSSDYEQYF
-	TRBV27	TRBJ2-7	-	TGTGCCAGCAGTTTAGCGGCGTTCGGGGCCTACGAGCAGTACTTC	CASSLAAFGAYEQYF
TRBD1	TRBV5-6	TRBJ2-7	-	TGTGCCAGCAGCTCGGGACAGGGGTACGAGCAGTACTTC	CASSSGQGYEQYF
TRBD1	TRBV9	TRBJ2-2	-	TGTGCCAGCAGCCCACAGGGGGCCGGGGAGCTGTTTTTT	CASSPQGAGELFF
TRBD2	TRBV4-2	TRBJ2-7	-	TGTGCCAGCAGCCAAGAAGGCCAGCGGGGTACGTACTTC	CASSQEGQRGTYF
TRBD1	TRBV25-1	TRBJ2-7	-	TGTGCCAGCAGTGAAAGACAGGGGAGCTCCTACGAGCAGTACTTC	CASSERQGSSYEQYF
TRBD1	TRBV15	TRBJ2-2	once	TGTGCCACCAGCGGTAGACAGGGGTCCGAAATTAACACCGGGGAGCTGTTTTTT	CATSGRQGSEINTGELFF
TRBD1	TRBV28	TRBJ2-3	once	TGTGCCGCGCCCCCAGGACAGGGGGACACAGATACGCAGTATTTT	CAAPPGQGDTDTQYF
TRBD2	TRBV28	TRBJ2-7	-	TGTGCCAGCACTCCAATGGGGACTAGCGGGTTTTACGAGCAGTACTTC	CASTPMGTSGFYEQYF
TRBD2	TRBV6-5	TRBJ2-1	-	TGTGCCAGCAGCCCAACTAGCGAGAGTAGAAATGAGCAGTTCTTC	CASSPTSESRNEQFF
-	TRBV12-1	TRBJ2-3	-	TGTGCCAGCAGCTTCGACTACCGGGATACGCAGTATTTT	CASSFDYRDTQYF
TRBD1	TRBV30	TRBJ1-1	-	TGTGCCTGGAGTGTAAAAGGGGGCAGATATGACACTGAAGCTTTCTTT	CAWSVKGGRYDTEAFF
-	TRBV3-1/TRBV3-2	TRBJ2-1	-	TGTGCCAGCAGCCAAGCTGCTAACTCACAGTTCTTC	CASSQAANSQFF
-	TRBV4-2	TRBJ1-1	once	TGTGCCAGCAGCCAAGAAGCCCCAACGGGAGCTTTCTTT	CASSQEAPTGAFF
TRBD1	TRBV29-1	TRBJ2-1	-	TGCAGCGTTGAGGGACAGGGGGCTTGGAATGAGCAGTTCTTC	CSVEGQGAWNEQFF